This T cell receptor beta chain was sequenced in a study of T cells after yellow fever vaccination. Study findings and constraints: It was the secondary response that reached its peak faster, day 5 versus 15, but it was weaker. Subsequent booster samples again held most clones from primary vaccination (roughly 95% CD4, roughly 91% CD8). Some clonotypes were seen in both the CD4 and the CD8 compartments. These made up a small share and likely arose from convergent recombination.

Production of TCR cDNA was by 5'RACE template switching, which also added a universal primer site and UMIs. MiXCR, run by TCRdb on the 5' RACE reads, gives a single entry per CDR3 protein. Altogether over 130,000 distinct CDR3 sequences are present, roughly 8% being singletons, with the ten largest covering 0.73%. This CDR3 region has 12 residues. The germline gives CDR1 SGHVS, CDR2 FQNEAQ. Details on this clonotype: Its antigen is currently unknown. One base away lies a much larger clone, so this may be a sequencing read error.

Here the sequenced sample was CD4+ T cells sorted from PBMCs, taken 5 days after the yellow fever booster vaccination. The rearrangement joins TRBV7-8 to TRBJ2-1; D is possibly TRBD1 or TRBD2 (5 bases each). This TCR was sampled from a man aged 25-45 years who received the YFV17D yellow fever vaccine. Written as DNA, the CDR3 is TGTGCCAGCAGCCGTCGGTTAGGGGAGCAGCTCTTC. Its translation is CASSRRLGEQLF.